The 8 T cell receptor beta chains in this list originate from one sample, sequenced in a study of control samples from healthy donors and cancer patients. Using immunoSEQ multiplex PCR, the repertoire was profiled, and TCRdb retains in-frame clones only, with some absent. Altogether 75,000 to 90,000 clones are present, 86% being singletons, with the ten largest covering 20% to 25%. The source material was blood. These receptors all come from a man younger than 45 in good health.

The rearrangement links TRBV6-5 to TRBJ1-2; 7 positions agree with TRBD1. The V and J ends lost 0 bases and 6 bases, in that order; junction bases with no gene match: 10. Germline V gene sequence: CDR1 MNHEY, CDR2 SVGAGI. The CDR3 is 16 residues long. The DNA for the CDR3 is TGTGCCAGCAGTTACTCGGTGACAGGGTTCGCTGATGGCTACACCTTC. Its translation is CASSYSVTGFADGYTF.

The chain couples TRBV11-3 to TRBJ2-3; TRBD2 might be the D (5 bases). V gave up 3 bases and J gave up 0 bases, with 13 bases separating them. Germline V gives CDR1 SGHNT, CDR2 YENEEA. The CDR3 extends over 16 amino acids. The CDR3 region has the DNA TGTGCCAGCAGCTTCAGCGGATTCTCTAGCACAGATACGCAGTATTTT. Translated: CASSFSGFSSTDTQYF.

The V and J genes are TRBV3-1 (or the pseudogene TRBV3-2) and TRBJ2-7; D possibly corresponds to TRBD1 (5 bases). Trimming stripped 6 bases from V and 4 bases from J, with 10 bases between. Germline-derived CDR1 and CDR2 are LGHDT and YNNKEL (reference sequence). The CDR3 has 12 residues. The chain's CDR3 is CASSNNRYEQYF. Here the CDR3 DNA reads TGTGCCAGCAGTAATAACAGGTACGAGCAGTACTTC.

The chain uses TRBV4-2 and TRBJ1-6, with D uncertain. Trimming stripped 0 bases from V and 0 bases from J, with 6 bases between. The CDR3 sequence is 16 residues long. Germline V gives CDR1 LGHNA, CDR2 YNFKEQ. The CDR3 nucleotides are TGTGCCAGCAGCCAAGAGGGGAGCTCCTATAATTCACCCCTCCACTTT. Its protein is CASSQEGSSYNSPLHF.

This chain uses TRBV30 with TRBJ1-6; no clear D gene. The CDR3 has 18 residues. Germline V gene data show CDR1 as GTSNPN and CDR2 as SVGIG (reference sequence). V lost 2 bases to trimming and J lost 8 bases, with 25 bases between them. In nucleotides, the CDR3 is TGTGCCTGGAGTTTCAGAGGACCCTCCTCCCAAACGGATTCACCCCTCCACTTT. It codes for CAWSFRGPSSQTDSPLHF.

This clone was counted a single time. CDR3: CASSKGRALFGYTF. The DNA of the CDR3 is TGTGCCAGTAGTAAAGGCAGGGCTTTGTTTGGCTACACCTTC. V usage is TRBV19 and J usage is TRBJ1-2; D may be TRBD1 (5 bases). Germline V gives CDR1 LNHDA, CDR2 SQIVND (reference sequence). The CDR3 has 14 amino acids. V was shortened by 4 bases and J by 7 bases, with 16 bases between the two germline ends. Full variable domain (rest looked up from reference TRBV19 and TRBJ1-2): DGGITQSPKYLFRKEGQNVTLSCEQNLNHDAMYWYRQDPGQGLRLIYYSQIVNDFQKGDIAEGYSVSREKKESFPLTVTSAQKNPTAFYLCASSKGRALFGYTFGSGTRLTVV.

V usage is TRBV6-5 and J usage is TRBJ1-5; D gene unclear. The CDR3 is made up of 12 amino acids. CDR1 is MNHEY, CDR2 SVGAGI, per germline. The ends were cut back, 9 bases at V and 5 bases at J, with 11 bases in the middle. The CDR3 sequence: CASQMSDQPQHF. The CDR3 DNA reads TGTGCCAGTCAGATGTCTGATCAGCCCCAGCATTTT.

This clone has only a few counts. The chain links TRBV27 to TRBJ1-2, with TRBD1 matching over 9 bases. The CDR3 consists of 15 residues. Trimming at V came to 4 bases and at J to 2 bases, leaving 5 bases not matched to a gene. In germline, CDR1 is MNHEY, CDR2 SMNVEV (reference sequence). The CDR3: CASSSNRGRNYGYTF. DNA of the CDR3: TGTGCCAGCAGTTCCAACAGGGGGCGCAACTATGGCTACACCTTC.